Below, one T cell receptor (beta chain) is given with its context. Its target is not known. Each CDR3 protein gets one entry after TCRdb re-called the 5' RACE reads with MiXCR. The sample lists about 390,000 distinct CDR3 sequences; about a fifth were seen once. The junction had 6 bases not matched to a gene; V was cut back by 5 bases and J by 3 bases. CDR1 is LGHDT, CDR2 YNNKEL, per germline (reference sequence). CDR3 length equals 16 residues. The sample belongs to a study of CD8 T cells in ankylosing spondylitis. Study results and limitations: Clones that were linked to disease were CD8+ and were relatively rare in peripheral blood. Among TCR beta sequences, a motif of about 8 highly homologous variants appeared characteristic of ankylosing spondylitis blood.

The TCR originated in a male donor with ankylosing spondylitis. Specimen: blood, either unsorted or a sorted T cell fraction (not recorded which). This sequence joins TRBV3-1 and TRBJ2-1, with 11 bases lining up with TRBD1. The CDR3 nucleotides read TGTGCCAGCAGCTCCGCCGGGACAGGGGGCTACAATGAGCAGTTCTTC. It codes for CASSSAGTGGYNEQFF.